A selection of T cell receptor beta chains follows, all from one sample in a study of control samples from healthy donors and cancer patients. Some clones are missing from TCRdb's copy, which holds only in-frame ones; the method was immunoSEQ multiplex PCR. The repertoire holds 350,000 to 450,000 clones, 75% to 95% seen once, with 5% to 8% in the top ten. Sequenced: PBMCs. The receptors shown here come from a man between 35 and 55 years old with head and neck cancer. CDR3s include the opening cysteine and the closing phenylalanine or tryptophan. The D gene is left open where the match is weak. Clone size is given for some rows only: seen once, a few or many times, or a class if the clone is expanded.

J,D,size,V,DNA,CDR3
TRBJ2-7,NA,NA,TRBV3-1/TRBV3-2,TGTGCCAGCAGCCTACAACGGACAGAGTACGAGCAGTACTTC,CASSLQRTEYEQYF
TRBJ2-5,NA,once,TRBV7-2,TGTGCCAGCAGCTTCCCATCACAAGAGACCCAGTACTTC,CASSFPSQETQYF
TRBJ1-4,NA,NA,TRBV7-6,TGTGCCAGCAGCTTACAGCAGGGAACTAATGAAAAACTGTTTTTT,CASSLQQGTNEKLFF
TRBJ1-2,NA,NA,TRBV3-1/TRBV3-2,TGTGCCAGCAGCCAAGCAACCTCGCGTTCGCGGGGCTACACCTTC,CASSQATSRSRGYTF
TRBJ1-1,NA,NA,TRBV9,TGTGCCAGCAGCGGCCTCAGGGGCACTGAAGCTTTCTTT,CASSGLRGTEAFF
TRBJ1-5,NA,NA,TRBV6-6,TGTGCCAGCAGTTACTCCTCCGGTAGCAATCAGCCCCAGCATTTT,CASSYSSGSNQPQHF
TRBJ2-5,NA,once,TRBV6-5,TGTGCCAGCAGCCTTGGGGGGACAATCCAAGAGACCCAGTACTTC,CASSLGGTIQETQYF
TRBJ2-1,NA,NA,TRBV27,TGTGCCAGCAGGGGCATTGGGGGGAAACAGTTCTTC,CASRGIGGKQFF
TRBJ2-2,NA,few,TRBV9,TGTGCCAGCAGCGCTGGGTCCGGGGAGCTGTTTTTT,CASSAGSGELFF
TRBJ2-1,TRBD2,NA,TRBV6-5,TGTGCCAGCAGTAGAGGGACTACCGTTTACAATGAGCAGTTCTTC,CASSRGTTVYNEQFF
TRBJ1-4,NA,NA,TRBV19,TGTGCCAGTAGCCAAAGCGCGGGGGAAAAACTGTTTTTT,CASSQSAGEKLFF
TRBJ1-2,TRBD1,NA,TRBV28,TGTGCCAGCAGGCGTCCGGGACAGACCCCGACGGGCGGCTACACCTTC,CASRRPGQTPTGGYTF
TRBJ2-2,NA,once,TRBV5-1,TGCGCCAGCAGCTTGGACGCAGGGTCCGGGGAGCTGTTTTTT,CASSLDAGSGELFF
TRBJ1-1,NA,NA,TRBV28,TGTGCCAGCAGTCCCTACTATCGACAGGAATCGGGTAAACGAGCTTTCTTT,CASSPYYRQESGKRAFF
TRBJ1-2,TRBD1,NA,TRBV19,TGTGCCAGTGAAGCGGGAATGGGACAGACACTCTATGGCTACACCTTC,CASEAGMGQTLYGYTF
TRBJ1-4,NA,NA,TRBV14,TGTGCCAGCAGCCAATTCCTCAATGAAAAACTGTTTTTT,CASSQFLNEKLFF
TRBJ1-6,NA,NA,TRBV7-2,TGTGCCAGCAGCTTAGGGGGCGTAGATAATTCACCCCTCCACTTT,CASSLGGVDNSPLHF
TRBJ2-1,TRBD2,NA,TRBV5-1,TGCGCCAGCAGCCCCGGGACTAGCGGTTTGGTTTACAATGAGCAGTTCTTC,CASSPGTSGLVYNEQFF
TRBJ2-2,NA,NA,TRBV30,TGTGCCTGGAGTGTAGGCGGGCTAGCCGGGGAGCTGTTTTTT,CAWSVGGLAGELFF
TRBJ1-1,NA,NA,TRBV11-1,TGTGCCAGCAGCTTCGGCCCGCGCACTGAAGCTTTCTTT,CASSFGPRTEAFF
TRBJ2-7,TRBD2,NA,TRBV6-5,TGTGCCAGCAGCAAGACTAGCCCGAGCTCCTACGAGCAGTACTTC,CASSKTSPSSYEQYF
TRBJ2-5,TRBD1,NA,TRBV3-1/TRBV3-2,TGTGCCAGCAGCCAACCCGGGACAGCCGACCTCGAGACCCAGTACTTC,CASSQPGTADLETQYF
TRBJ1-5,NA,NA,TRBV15,TGTGCCACCAGCAGAGATCTCACGGCCCATCAGCCCCAGCATTTT,CATSRDLTAHQPQHF
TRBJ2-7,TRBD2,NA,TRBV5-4,TGTGCCAGCAGCTCTGGGGGCGGGGTAGCGGGGGGCCCCTACGAGCAGTACTTC,CASSSGGGVAGGPYEQYF
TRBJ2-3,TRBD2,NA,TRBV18,TGTGCCAGCTCACCACCCACTCTAGCGGGGGCTCCCCATACGCAGTATTTT,CASSPPTLAGAPHTQYF
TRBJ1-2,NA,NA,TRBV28,TGTGCCAGCAGTTTAGGAGCGATCGAGACAGACTATGGCTACACCTTC,CASSLGAIETDYGYTF
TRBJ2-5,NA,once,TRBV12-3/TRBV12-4,TGTGCCAGCAGTCAACAGGGAAAAGAGACCCAGTACTTC,CASSQQGKETQYF
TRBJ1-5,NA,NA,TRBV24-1,TGTGCCACCAGTGGGGGGCTAGGCAATCAGCCCCAGCATTTT,CATSGGLGNQPQHF
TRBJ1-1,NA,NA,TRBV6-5,TGTGCCAGCACTCGTCTAAGCACTGAAGCTTTCTTT,CASTRLSTEAFF
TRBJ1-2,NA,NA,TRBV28,TGTGCCAGCAGTCTACCGCTCCGAAGTCTGCGTACCCTTATCTTTGGAGGCTACACCTTC,CASSLPLRSLRTLIFGGYTF
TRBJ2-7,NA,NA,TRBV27,TGTGCCAGCAGTGCCGCAGATAGGTGGGAGCAGTACTTC,CASSAADRWEQYF
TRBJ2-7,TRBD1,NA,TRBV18,TGTGCCAGCTCACCGCTGGGACAGGGAACCGAGCAGTACTTC,CASSPLGQGTEQYF
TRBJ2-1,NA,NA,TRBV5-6,TGTGCCAGCAGCTTTCTTGGGTTGAAGGGCAATTCCTACAATGAGCAGTTCTTC,CASSFLGLKGNSYNEQFF
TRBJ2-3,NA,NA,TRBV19,TGTGCCACAACAGGGGGGGATCGGAGCACAGATACGCAGTATTTT,CATTGGDRSTDTQYF
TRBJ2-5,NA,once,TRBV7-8,TGTGCCAGCAGCTTTCTCGGTCATTGGCCGTACTTC,CASSFLGHWPYF
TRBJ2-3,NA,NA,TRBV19,TGTGCCAGTAGTATAGCGGGGCGGGCTTACACAGATACGCAGTATTTT,CASSIAGRAYTDTQYF
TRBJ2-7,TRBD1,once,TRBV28,TGTGCCAGCAGATCAGGGGGCCCCTACGAGCAGTACTTC,CASRSGGPYEQYF
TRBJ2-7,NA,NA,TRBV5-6,TGTGCCAGCAGCTTGGAGGGGGGGGTCTACGAGCAGTACTTC,CASSLEGGVYEQYF
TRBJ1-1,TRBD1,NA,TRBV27,TGTGCCAGCAGTATGGGACAGAGGCACGGCGGCACTGAAGCTTTCTTT,CASSMGQRHGGTEAFF
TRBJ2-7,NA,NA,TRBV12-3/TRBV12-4,TGTGCCAGCGGGGGGACATTCGAGCAGTACTTC,CASGGTFEQYF